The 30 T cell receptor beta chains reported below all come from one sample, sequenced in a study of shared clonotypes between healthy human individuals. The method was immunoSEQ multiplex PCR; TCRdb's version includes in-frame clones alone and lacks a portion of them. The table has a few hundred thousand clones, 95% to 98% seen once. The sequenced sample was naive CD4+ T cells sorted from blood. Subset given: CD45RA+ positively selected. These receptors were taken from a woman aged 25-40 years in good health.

The CDR3 DNA reads TGCAGCGTGGGGACCGCCGCGCGGGCGCAGTATTTT. This sequence encodes CSVGTAARAQYF. The chain uses TRBV29-1 and TRBJ2-3; D might be TRBD1 or TRBD2, each matching 5 bases. The CDR3 has 12 amino acids. CDR1 and CDR2 (germline): SQVTM, ANQGSEA. V was trimmed by 6 bases and J by 10 bases, leaving 17 bases between them.

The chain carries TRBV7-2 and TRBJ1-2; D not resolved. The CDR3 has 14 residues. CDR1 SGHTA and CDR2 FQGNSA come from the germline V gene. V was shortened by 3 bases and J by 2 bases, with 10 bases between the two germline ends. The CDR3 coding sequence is TGTGCCAGCAGCTTTGAAGGAGGGAACTATGGCTACACCTTC. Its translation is CASSFEGGNYGYTF.

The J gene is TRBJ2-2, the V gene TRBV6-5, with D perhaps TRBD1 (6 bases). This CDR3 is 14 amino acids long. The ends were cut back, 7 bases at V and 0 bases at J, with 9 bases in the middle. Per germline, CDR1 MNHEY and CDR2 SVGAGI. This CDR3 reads CASTRTANTGELFF. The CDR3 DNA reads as TGTGCCAGCACTAGGACAGCGAACACCGGGGAGCTGTTTTTT.

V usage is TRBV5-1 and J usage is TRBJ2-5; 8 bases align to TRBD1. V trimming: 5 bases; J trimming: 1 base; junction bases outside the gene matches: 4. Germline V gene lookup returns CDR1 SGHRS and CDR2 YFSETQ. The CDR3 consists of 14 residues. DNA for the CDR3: TGCGCCAGCAGGGGACAGGCCAGCCAAGAGACCCAGTACTTC. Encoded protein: CASRGQASQETQYF.

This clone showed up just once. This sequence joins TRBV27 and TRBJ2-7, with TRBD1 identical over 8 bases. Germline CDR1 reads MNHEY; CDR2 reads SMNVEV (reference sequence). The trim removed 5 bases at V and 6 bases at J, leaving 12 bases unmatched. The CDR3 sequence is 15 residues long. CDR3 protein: CASSPYTGGRVEQYF. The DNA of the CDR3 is TGTGCCAGCAGTCCCTATACAGGGGGTCGGGTCGAGCAGTACTTC.

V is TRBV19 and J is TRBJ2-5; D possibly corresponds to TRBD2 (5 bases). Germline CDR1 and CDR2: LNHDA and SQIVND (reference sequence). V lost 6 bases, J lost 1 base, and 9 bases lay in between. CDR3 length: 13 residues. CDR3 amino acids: CASRRRAQETQYF. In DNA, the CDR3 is TGTGCCAGTAGGCGGCGGGCCCAAGAGACCCAGTACTTC.

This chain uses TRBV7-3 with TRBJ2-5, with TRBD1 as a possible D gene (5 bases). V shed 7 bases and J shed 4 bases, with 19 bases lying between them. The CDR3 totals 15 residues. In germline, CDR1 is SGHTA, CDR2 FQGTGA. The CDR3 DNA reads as TGTGCCAGCATGGTGTGGACACGGTTACCAGAGACCCAGTACTTC. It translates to CASMVWTRLPETQYF.

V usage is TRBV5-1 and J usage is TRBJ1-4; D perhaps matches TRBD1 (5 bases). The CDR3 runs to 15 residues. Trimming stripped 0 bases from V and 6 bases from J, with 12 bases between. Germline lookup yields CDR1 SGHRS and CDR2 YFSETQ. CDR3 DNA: TGCGCCAGCAGCTTGGCGCCAGGAGGGGATGAAAAACTGTTTTTT. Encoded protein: CASSLAPGGDEKLFF.

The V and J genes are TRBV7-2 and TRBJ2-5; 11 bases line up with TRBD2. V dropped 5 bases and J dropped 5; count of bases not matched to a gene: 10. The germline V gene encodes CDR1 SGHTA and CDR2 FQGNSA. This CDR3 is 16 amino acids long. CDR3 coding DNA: TGTGCCAGCAGCCCCTCACCCACTAGCGGGAGTGAGACCCAGTACTTC. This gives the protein CASSPSPTSGSETQYF.

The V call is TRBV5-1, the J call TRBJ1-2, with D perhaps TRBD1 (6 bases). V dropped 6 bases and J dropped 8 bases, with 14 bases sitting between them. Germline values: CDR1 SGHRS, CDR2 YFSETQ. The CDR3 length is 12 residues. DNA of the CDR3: TGCGCCAGCATGGGGGGCGCCGGGGGCTACACCTTC. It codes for CASMGGAGGYTF.

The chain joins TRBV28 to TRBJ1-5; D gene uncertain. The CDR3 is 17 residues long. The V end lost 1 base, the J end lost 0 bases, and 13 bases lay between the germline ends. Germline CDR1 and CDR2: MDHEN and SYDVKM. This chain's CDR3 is CASSLFKGSYSNQPQHF. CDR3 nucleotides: TGTGCCAGCAGTTTATTTAAGGGTTCTTATAGCAATCAGCCCCAGCATTTT.

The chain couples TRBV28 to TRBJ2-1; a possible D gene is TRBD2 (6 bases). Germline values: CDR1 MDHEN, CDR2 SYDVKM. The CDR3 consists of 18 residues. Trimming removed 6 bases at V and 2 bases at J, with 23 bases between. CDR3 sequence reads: CASRTRKLGRLAYNEQFF. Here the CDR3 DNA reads TGTGCCAGCAGAACCAGAAAACTCGGGAGACTAGCCTACAATGAGCAGTTCTTC.

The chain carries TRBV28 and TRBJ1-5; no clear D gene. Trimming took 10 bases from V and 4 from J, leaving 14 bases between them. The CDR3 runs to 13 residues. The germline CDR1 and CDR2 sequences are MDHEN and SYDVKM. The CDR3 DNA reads TGTGCCACCCGAGGGTCCGATAATCAGCCCCAGCATTTT. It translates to CATRGSDNQPQHF.

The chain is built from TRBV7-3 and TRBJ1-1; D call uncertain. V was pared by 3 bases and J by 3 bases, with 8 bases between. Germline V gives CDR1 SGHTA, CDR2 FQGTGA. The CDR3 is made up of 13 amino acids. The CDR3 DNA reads TGTGCCAGCAGCTTCAATAAGTACACTGAAGCTTTCTTT. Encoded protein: CASSFNKYTEAFF. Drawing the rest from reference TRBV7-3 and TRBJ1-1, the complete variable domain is GAGVSQTPSNKVTEKGKYVELRCDPISGHTALYWYRQSLGQGPEFLIYFQGTGAADDSGLPNDRFFAVRPEGSVSTLKIQRTERGDSAVYLCASSFNKYTEAFFGQGTRLTVV.

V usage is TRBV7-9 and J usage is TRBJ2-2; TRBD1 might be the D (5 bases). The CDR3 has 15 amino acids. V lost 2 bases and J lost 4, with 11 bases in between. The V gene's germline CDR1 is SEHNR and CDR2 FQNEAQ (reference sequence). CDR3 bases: TGTGCCAGCAGCTTATTAGGGGTGGGCACCGGGGAGCTGTTTTTT. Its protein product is CASSLLGVGTGELFF.

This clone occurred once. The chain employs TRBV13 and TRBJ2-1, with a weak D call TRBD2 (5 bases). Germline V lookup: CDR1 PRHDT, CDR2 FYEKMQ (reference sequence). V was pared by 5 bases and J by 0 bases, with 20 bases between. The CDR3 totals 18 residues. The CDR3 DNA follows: TGTGCCAGCAGCCCACTTCGCCTCGGGGATTCCTCCTACAATGAGCAGTTCTTC. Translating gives CASSPLRLGDSSYNEQFF.

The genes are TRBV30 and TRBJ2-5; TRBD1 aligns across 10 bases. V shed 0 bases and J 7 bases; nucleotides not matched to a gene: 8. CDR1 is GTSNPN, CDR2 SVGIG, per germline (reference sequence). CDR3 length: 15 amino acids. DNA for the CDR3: TGTGCCTGGAGTGTATGGGGGACAGGGGAGGGGACCCAGTACTTC. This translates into CAWSVWGTGEGTQYF.

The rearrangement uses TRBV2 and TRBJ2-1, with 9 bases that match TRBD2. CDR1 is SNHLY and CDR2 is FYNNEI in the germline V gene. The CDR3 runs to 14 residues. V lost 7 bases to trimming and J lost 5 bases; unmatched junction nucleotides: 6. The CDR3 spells CASNKGLANNEQFF. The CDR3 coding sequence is TGTGCCAGCAATAAGGGACTAGCAAACAATGAGCAGTTCTTC.

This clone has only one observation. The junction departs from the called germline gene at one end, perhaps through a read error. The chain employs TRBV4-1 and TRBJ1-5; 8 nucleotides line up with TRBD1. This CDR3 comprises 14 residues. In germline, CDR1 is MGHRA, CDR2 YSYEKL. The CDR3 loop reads CASSQDRGEQPQHF. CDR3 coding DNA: TGTGCCAGCAGCCAAGACAGGGGAGAGCAGCCCCAGCATTTT.

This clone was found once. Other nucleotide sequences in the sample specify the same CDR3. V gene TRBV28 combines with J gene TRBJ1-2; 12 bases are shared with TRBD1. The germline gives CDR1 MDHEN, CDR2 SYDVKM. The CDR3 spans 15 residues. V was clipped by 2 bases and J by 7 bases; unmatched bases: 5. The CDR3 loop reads CASSLPGQGAFGYTF. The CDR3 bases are TGTGCCAGCAGTTTACCGGGACAGGGGGCCTTTGGCTACACCTTC.

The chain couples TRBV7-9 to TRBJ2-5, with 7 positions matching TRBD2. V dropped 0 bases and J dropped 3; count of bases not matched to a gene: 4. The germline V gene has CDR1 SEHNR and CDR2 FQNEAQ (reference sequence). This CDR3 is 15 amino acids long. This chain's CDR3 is CASSLAGGAKETQYF. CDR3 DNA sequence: TGTGCCAGCAGCTTAGCGGGAGGGGCCAAAGAGACCCAGTACTTC.

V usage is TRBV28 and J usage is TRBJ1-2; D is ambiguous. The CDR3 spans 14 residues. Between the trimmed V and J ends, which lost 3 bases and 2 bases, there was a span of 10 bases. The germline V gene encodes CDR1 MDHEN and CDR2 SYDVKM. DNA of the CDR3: TGTGCCAGCAGTTTGCGACTCCGGAACTATGGCTACACCTTC. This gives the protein CASSLRLRNYGYTF.

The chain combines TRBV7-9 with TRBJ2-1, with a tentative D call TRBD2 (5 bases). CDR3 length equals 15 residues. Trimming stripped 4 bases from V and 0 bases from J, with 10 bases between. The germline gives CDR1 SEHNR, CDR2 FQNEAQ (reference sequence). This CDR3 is CASSSELASYNEQFF. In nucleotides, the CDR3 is TGTGCCAGCAGCTCAGAGCTAGCCTCCTACAATGAGCAGTTCTTC. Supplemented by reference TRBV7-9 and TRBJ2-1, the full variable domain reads DTGVSQNPRHKITKRGQNVTFRCDPISEHNRLYWYRQTLGQGPEFLTYFQNEAQLEKSRLLSDRFSAERPKGSFSTLEIQRTEQGDSAMYLCASSSELASYNEQFFGPGTRLTVL.

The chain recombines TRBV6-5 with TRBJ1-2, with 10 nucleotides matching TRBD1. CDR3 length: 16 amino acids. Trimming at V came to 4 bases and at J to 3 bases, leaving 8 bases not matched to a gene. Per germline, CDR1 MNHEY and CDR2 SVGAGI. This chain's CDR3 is CASSSPGQGRHYGYTF. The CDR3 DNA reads TGTGCCAGCAGTTCCCCGGGACAGGGGCGCCACTATGGCTACACCTTC.

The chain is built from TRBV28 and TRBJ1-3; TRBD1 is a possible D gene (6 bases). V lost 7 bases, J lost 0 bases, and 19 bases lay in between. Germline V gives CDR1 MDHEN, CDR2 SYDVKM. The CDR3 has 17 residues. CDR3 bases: TGTGCCAGCACCGCGCCCGGGGGGCTACACTCTGGAAACACCATATATTTT. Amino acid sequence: CASTAPGGLHSGNTIYF.

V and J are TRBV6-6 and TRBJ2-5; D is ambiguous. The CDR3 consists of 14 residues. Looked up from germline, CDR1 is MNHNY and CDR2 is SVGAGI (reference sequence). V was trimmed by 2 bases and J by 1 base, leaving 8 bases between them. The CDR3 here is CASSYVDPQETQYF. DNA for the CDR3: TGTGCCAGCAGTTACGTAGACCCCCAAGAGACCCAGTACTTC.

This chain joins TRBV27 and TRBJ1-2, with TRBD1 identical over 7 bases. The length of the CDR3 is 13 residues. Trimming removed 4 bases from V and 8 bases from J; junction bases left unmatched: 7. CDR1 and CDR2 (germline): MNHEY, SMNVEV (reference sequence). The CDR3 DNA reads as TGTGCCAGCAGTTCGTCAGGGGGTTGGGGCTACACCTTC. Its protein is CASSSSGGWGYTF.

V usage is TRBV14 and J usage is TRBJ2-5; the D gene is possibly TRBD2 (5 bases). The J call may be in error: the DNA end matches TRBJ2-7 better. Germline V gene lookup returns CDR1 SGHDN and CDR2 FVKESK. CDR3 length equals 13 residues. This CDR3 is CASSSGNSYEQYF. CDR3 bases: TGTGCCAGCAGCTCCGGGAACTCCTACGAGCAGTACTTC.

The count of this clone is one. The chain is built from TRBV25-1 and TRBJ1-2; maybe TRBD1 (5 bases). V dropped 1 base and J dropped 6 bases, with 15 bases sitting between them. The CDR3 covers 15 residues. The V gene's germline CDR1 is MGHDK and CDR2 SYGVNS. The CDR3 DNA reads TGTGCCAGCAGTGAATGGGGACCCGAAAGGGATGGCTACACCTTC. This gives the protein CASSEWGPERDGYTF.

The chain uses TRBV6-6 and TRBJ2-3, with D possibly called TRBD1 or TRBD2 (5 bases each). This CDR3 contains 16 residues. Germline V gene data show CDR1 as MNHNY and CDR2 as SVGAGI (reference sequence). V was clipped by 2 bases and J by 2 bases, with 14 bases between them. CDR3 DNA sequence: TGTGCCAGCAGTTACATGCAGGGAGTCGTCACAGATACGCAGTATTTT. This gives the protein CASSYMQGVVTDTQYF.